The clone carrying this TCR beta chain was recorded a few times. Its specificity is unknown. The source of the sample is a study of CD8+CD57+ T cells in acquired aplastic anemia. In the study overall: Sorted CD4+ and CD8+ cell DNA averaged around 3.5 ug.

V was clipped by 6 bases and J by 0 bases; unmatched bases: 10. The CDR3 is made up of 15 amino acids. Looked up from germline, CDR1 is DFQATT and CDR2 is SNEGSKA (reference sequence). Study-wide results and caveats: A set of twenty-nine CD8+ CDR3 sequences was shared between patients and controls, and these sequences appeared highly expressed in patients. Controls and patients did not differ significantly in CD8+ Simpson's diversity.

Genomic DNA templated the TCR beta VDJ and CDR3 profiling. TCRdb reprocessed the reads via MiXCR and lists one record per CDR3 protein. The data show about 120,000 distinct CDR3 sequences, over 55% seen once. CD8+CD57+ cell expansion, shown by flow cytometry, had occurred in the patients selected for sequencing. The source is a human donor with aplastic anemia. The sample was sorted CD4+, CD8+, or CD8+CD57+ T cells (not recorded which) from PBMCs. The rearrangement uses TRBV20-1 and TRBJ2-7; TRBD1 matches at 8 bases. The CDR3 DNA reads as TGCAGTGCCCGAAGTGGGACAGGTGTCTCCTACGAGCAGTACTTC. It yields the protein CSARSGTGVSYEQYF.